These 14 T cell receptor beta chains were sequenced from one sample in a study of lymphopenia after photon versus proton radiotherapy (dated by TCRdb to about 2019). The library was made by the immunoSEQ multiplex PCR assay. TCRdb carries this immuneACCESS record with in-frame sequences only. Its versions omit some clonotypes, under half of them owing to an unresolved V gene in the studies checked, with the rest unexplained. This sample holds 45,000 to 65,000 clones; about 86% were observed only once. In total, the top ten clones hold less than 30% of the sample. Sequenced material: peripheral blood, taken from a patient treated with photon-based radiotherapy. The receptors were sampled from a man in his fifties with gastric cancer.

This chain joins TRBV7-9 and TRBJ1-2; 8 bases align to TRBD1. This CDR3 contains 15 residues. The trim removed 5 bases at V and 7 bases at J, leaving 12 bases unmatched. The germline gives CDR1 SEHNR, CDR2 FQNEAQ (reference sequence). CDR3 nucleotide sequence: TGTGCCAGCAGCGACGGACAGGGAGAAAGCGGTGGCTACACCTTC. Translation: CASSDGQGESGGYTF.

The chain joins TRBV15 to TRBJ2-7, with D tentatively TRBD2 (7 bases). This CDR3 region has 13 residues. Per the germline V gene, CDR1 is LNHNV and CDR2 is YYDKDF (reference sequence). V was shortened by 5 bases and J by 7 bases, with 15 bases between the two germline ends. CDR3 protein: CATSPLGGTEQYF. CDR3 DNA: TGTGCCACCAGCCCCCTGGGGGGGACAGAGCAGTACTTC.

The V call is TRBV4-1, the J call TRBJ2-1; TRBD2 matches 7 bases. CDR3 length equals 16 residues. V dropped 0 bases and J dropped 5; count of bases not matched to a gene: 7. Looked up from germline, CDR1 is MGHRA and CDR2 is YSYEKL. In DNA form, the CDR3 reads TGCGCCAGCAGCCAAGATAGAGGGAGGGCCGACAATGAGCAGTTCTTC. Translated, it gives CASSQDRGRADNEQFF.

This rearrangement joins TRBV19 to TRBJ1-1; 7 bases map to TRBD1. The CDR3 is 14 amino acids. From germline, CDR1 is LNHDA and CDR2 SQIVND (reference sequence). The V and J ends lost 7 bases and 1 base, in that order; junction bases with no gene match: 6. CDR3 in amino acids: CASIETGWNTEAFF. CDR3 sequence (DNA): TGTGCCAGTATCGAGACAGGGTGGAACACTGAAGCTTTCTTT.

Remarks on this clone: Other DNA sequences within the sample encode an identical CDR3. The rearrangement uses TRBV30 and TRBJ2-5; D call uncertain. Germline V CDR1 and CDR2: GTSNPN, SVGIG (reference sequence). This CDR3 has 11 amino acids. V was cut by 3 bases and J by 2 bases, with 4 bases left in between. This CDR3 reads CAWSVQETQYF. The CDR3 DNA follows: TGTGCCTGGAGCGTTCAAGAGACCCAGTACTTC.

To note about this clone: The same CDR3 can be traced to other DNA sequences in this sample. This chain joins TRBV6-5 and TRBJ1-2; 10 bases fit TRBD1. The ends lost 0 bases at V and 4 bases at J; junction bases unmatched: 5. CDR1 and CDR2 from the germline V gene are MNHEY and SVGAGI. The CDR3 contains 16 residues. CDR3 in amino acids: CASSYSRTGGGYGYTF. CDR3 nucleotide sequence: TGTGCCAGCAGTTACTCAAGGACAGGGGGAGGCTATGGCTACACCTTC.

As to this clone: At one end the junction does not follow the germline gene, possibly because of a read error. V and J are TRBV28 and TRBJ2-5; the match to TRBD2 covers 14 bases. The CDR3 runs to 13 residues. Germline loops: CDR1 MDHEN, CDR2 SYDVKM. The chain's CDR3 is CASSSGTSGRDDF. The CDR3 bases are TGTGCCAGCAGTTCCGGGACTAGCGGGAGAGATGACTTC.

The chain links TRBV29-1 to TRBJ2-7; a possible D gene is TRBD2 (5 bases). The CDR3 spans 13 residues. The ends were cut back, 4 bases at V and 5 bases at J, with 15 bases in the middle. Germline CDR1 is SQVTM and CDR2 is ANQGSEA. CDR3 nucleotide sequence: TGCAGCGTTGGAAACACCCGGGAAAACGAGCAGTACTTC. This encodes CSVGNTRENEQYF.

CDR3: CASKPSGTGSLNTEAFF. The CDR3 DNA reads TGTGCCAGCAAACCTTCCGGGACAGGGTCATTGAACACTGAAGCTTTCTTT. The rearrangement uses TRBV28 and TRBJ1-1; TRBD1 matches 9 bases. Germline loops: CDR1 MDHEN, CDR2 SYDVKM. This CDR3 is built from 17 residues. The V and J ends lost 7 bases and 0 bases, in that order; junction bases with no gene match: 12.

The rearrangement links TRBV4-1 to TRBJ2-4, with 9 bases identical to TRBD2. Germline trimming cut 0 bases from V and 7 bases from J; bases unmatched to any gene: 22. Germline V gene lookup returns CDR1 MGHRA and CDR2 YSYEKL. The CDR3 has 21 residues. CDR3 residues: CASSQDWWASGTPYAGNIQYF. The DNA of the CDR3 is TGCGCCAGCAGCCAAGATTGGTGGGCTAGCGGGACCCCCTACGCGGGGAACATTCAGTACTTC.

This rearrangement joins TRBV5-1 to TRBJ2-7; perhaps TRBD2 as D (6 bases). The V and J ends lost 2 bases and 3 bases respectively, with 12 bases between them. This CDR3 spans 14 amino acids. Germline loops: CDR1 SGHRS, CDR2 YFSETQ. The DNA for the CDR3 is TGCGCCAGCAGCTTCGGGCAGGAGGGCTACGAGCAGTACTTC. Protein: CASSFGQEGYEQYF.

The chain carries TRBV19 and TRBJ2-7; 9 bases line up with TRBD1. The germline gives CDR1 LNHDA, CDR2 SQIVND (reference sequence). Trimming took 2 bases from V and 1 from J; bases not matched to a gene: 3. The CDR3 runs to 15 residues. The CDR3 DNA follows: TGTGCCAGTAGTATATCGACAGGGGGGTCCTACGAGCAGTACTTC. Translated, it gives CASSISTGGSYEQYF. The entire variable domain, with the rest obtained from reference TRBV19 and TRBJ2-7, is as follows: DGGITQSPKYLFRKEGQNVTLSCEQNLNHDAMYWYRQDPGQGLRLIYYSQIVNDFQKGDIAEGYSVSREKKESFPLTVTSAQKNPTAFYLCASSISTGGSYEQYFGPGTRLTVT.

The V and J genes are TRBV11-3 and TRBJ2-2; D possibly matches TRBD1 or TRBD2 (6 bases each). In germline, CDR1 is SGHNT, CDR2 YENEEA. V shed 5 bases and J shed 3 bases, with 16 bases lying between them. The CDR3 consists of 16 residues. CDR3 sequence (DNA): TGTGCCAGCAGCGTACCGGGGGCGTCGCACACCGGGGAGCTGTTTTTT. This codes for CASSVPGASHTGELFF.

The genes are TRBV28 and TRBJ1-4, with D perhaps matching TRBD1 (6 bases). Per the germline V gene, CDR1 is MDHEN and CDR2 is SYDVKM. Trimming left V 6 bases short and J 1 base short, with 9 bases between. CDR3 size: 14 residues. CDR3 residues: CASRGQLTNEKLFF. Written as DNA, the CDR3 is TGTGCCAGCAGAGGACAGCTAACTAATGAAAAACTGTTTTTT.